The 32 T cell receptor beta chains reported below all come from one sample, sequenced in a study of T cell changes during pregnancy in multiple sclerosis. TCRdb keeps only in-frame clones here, not all; method: immunoSEQ multiplex PCR. Of around 50,000 clones in the sample, 92% were seen once. Here the sequenced sample was CD4+ T cells from peripheral blood mononuclear cells, taken in the third trimester of pregnancy. These TCRs come from a female donor with multiple sclerosis, enrolled in a pregnancy study.

J is TRBJ1-1 and V is TRBV11-2; 7 bases line up with TRBD1. The CDR3 is made up of 13 amino acids. J gave up 3 bases and V 7 bases, and 5 bases lay outside the gene matches. CDR1 SGHAT and CDR2 FQNNGV come from the germline V gene. The CDR3 region is CASTATGYTEAFF. The CDR3 DNA sequence: TGTGCCAGCACCGCGACAGGGTACACTGAAGCTTTCTTT.

Here the CDR3 reads CASSRSREETQYF. CDR3 DNA sequence: TGTGCCAGTAGTAGAAGTCGAGAAGAGACCCAGTACTTC. V gene TRBV19 combines with J gene TRBJ2-5; D not resolved. V lost 4 bases and J lost 3, with 9 bases in between. The CDR3 has 13 amino acids. From germline, CDR1 is LNHDA and CDR2 SQIVND (reference sequence). The whole variable domain, remainder taken from reference TRBV19 and TRBJ2-5, is DGGITQSPKYLFRKEGQNVTLSCEQNLNHDAMYWYRQDPGQGLRLIYYSQIVNDFQKGDIAEGYSVSREKKESFPLTVTSAQKNPTAFYLCASSRSREETQYFGPGTRLLVL.

This sequence joins TRBV19 and TRBJ2-3; 7 bases are shared with TRBD2. The CDR3 runs to 13 residues. J lost 2 bases, V lost 9 bases, and 5 bases had no gene match. Germline values: CDR1 LNHDA, CDR2 SQIVND (reference sequence). The CDR3 is CASVTSLTDTQYF. The CDR3 region has the DNA TGTGCCAGCGTGACTAGCCTCACAGATACGCAGTATTTT.

This clone was detected only once. This chain uses TRBV11-2 with TRBJ2-1; weak D call: TRBD1 (5 bases). V gave up 2 bases and J gave up 13 bases, with 15 bases separating them. From germline, CDR1 is SGHAT and CDR2 FQNNGV. The CDR3 is 13 amino acids. The CDR3 coding sequence is TGTGCCAGCAGCTTAAACAGGCCCAATCTTCAGTTCTTC. It yields the protein CASSLNRPNLQFF.

The chain is built from TRBV9 and TRBJ2-7; 8 bases line up with TRBD1. The length of the CDR3 is 15 residues. Germline CDR1 reads SGDLS; CDR2 reads YYNGEE. V lost 3 bases, J lost 2 bases, and 7 bases stayed unmatched. The CDR3 here is CASSASTGAPYEQYF. CDR3 sequence (DNA): TGTGCCAGCAGCGCCTCGACAGGGGCACCCTACGAGCAGTACTTC.

V usage is TRBV19 and J usage is TRBJ2-3; possibly TRBD2 for D (6 bases). The V and J ends lost 11 bases and 4 bases respectively, with 22 bases between them. Germline-derived CDR1 and CDR2 are LNHDA and SQIVND (reference sequence). The CDR3 runs to 15 residues. The CDR3 protein is CASRRPGAISDTQYF. The CDR3 coding sequence is TGTGCCTCCAGGCGCCCGGGAGCCATCTCAGATACGCAGTATTTT.

CDR3 sequence (DNA): TGTGCCTGGAGTGTGCAGAGCAATCAGCCCCAGCATTTT. Translated, it gives CAWSVQSNQPQHF. This chain links TRBV30 with TRBJ1-5; D is undetermined. The V end lost 0 bases, the J end lost 1 base, and 4 bases lay between the germline ends. There are 13 residues in the CDR3. CDR1 and CDR2 from the germline V gene are GTSNPN and SVGIG (reference sequence).

This sequence joins TRBV19 and TRBJ2-1, with 7 bases aligning to TRBD2. CDR3 length: 16 residues. After removal of 5 bases from V and 2 bases from J, the junction contained 9 bases not matched to a gene. Germline V lookup: CDR1 LNHDA, CDR2 SQIVND (reference sequence). In nucleotides, the CDR3 is TGTGCCAGTAGTTACGGGGGAGGGCACACCTACAATGAGCAGTTCTTC. It is translated as CASSYGGGHTYNEQFF.

The V and J genes are TRBV18 and TRBJ1-2; TRBD1 matches 8 bases. Trimming removed 3 bases from V and 3 bases from J; junction bases left unmatched: 9. This CDR3 contains 16 residues. Germline loops: CDR1 KGHSH, CDR2 LQKENI. Here the CDR3 DNA reads TGTGCCAGCTCACCGGGACTCAGGACAGGGTACTATGGCTACACCTTC. Translation gives CASSPGLRTGYYGYTF. The full variable domain, its missing parts supplied by reference TRBV18 and TRBJ1-2, is NAGVMQNPRHLVRRRGQEARLRCSPMKGHSHVYWYRQLPEEGLKFMVYLQKENIIDESGMPKERFSAEFPKEGPSILRIQQVVRGDSAAYFCASSPGLRTGYYGYTFGSGTRLTVV.

This CDR3 is CASSPRDRGAEGSNQPQHF. The CDR3 DNA reads as TGTGCCAGCAGCCCACGCGACAGGGGGGCCGAAGGTAGCAATCAGCCCCAGCATTTT. This sequence joins TRBV7-8 and TRBJ1-5; 9 positions match TRBD1. The V gene end was trimmed by 5 bases and the J gene end by 0 bases; junction bases not matched to a gene: 14. The CDR3 is 19 amino acids. CDR1 is SGHVS and CDR2 is FQNEAQ in the germline V gene.

The chain links TRBV23-1 to TRBJ2-4; D might be TRBD1 (6 bases). TRBV23-1 is flagged as an ORF with uncertain function. The CDR3 length is 15 residues. V dropped 9 bases and J dropped 4 bases, with 19 bases sitting between them. CDR3: CARPHRASLKNIQYF. CDR3 coding DNA: TGCGCCAGACCCCACAGGGCGTCCTTAAAAAACATTCAGTACTTC.

The sample holds one count of this clone. The chain links TRBV11-2 to TRBJ2-5, with D uncertain. The V end was cut by 1 base, the J end by 5 bases, with 14 bases between. The CDR3 has 15 residues. CDR1 SGHAT and CDR2 FQNNGV come from the germline V gene. The CDR3 region is CASSLGILVGETQYF. Written as DNA, the CDR3 is TGTGCCAGCAGCTTAGGGATCCTGGTCGGGGAGACCCAGTACTTC. Filled out from reference TRBV11-2 and TRBJ2-5, the complete variable domain reads EAGVAQSPRYKIIEKRQSVAFWCNPISGHATLYWYQQILGQGPKLLIQFQNNGVVDDSQLPKDRFSAERLKGVDSTLKIQPAKLEDSAVYLCASSLGILVGETQYFGPGTRLLVL.

The CDR3 reads CASSYSLASNEKLFF. The CDR3 nucleotides read TGTGCCAGCAGTTACTCGCTAGCGAGTAATGAAAAACTGTTTTTT. The chain uses TRBV6-5 and TRBJ1-4; D not certain. The CDR3 has 15 residues. Trimming took 0 bases from V and 4 from J, leaving 9 bases between them. Germline V CDR1 and CDR2: MNHEY, SVGAGI.

The chain is built from TRBV5-1 and TRBJ2-7; 7 bases are shared with TRBD1. CDR3 length: 15 amino acids. CDR1 and CDR2 from the germline V gene are SGHRS and YFSETQ. The V segment lost 2 bases and the J segment 0 bases; nucleotides outside the gene matches: 5. CDR3 residues: CASSFTGASSYEQYF. DNA of the CDR3: TGCGCCAGCAGCTTTACAGGGGCTAGCTCCTACGAGCAGTACTTC.

The gene calls are TRBV6-1 and TRBJ2-7, with 11 positions matching TRBD1. The junction had 9 bases not matched to a gene; V was cut back by 6 bases and J by 5 bases. From germline, CDR1 is MNHNS and CDR2 SASEGT. CDR3 length: 15 residues. The CDR3 sequence: CASSFPGTGGNEQYF. The CDR3 DNA reads TGTGCCAGCAGCTTTCCCGGGACAGGGGGGAACGAGCAGTACTTC.

The chain recombines TRBV5-5 with TRBJ2-1; 7 bases match TRBD2. In germline, CDR1 is SGHKS, CDR2 YYEKEE (reference sequence). The length of the CDR3 is 18 residues. The junction had 10 bases not matched to a gene; V was cut back by 1 base and J by 0 bases. The CDR3 DNA is TGTGCCAGCAGCTTGTCTAGGGCTAGCGGAATCTCCTACAATGAGCAGTTCTTC. Protein sequence: CASSLSRASGISYNEQFF.

In the case of this clone: At one boundary the junction diverges from the germline segment, which might be a read error. The chain links TRBV13 to TRBJ2-1; possible D gene TRBD2, 5 bases. The germline CDR1 and CDR2 sequences are PRHDT and FYEKMQ (reference sequence). The CDR3 spans 13 residues. As DNA, the CDR3 is TGTGCCAGCAGCCTTTTCGCGGGTTCGCTCGTGGTCTTC. Translated, it gives CASSLFAGSLVVF. Full variable domain (outside the CDR3, taken from reference TRBV13 and TRBJ2-1): AAGVIQSPRHLIKEKRETATLKCYPIPRHDTVYWYQQGPGQDPQFLISFYEKMQSDKGSIPDRFSAQQFSDYHSELNMSSLELGDSALYFCASSLFAGSLVVFGPGTRLTVL.

The CDR3: CASSLWLAGTSYEQYF. The CDR3 bases are TGTGCCAGCAGCTTGTGGCTAGCGGGGACCTCCTACGAGCAGTACTTC. The genes are TRBV5-4 and TRBJ2-7; 9 nucleotides match TRBD2. The V gene end was trimmed by 1 base and the J gene end by 0 bases; junction bases not matched to a gene: 5. There are 16 residues in the CDR3. The germline V gene encodes CDR1 SGHNT and CDR2 YYREEE (reference sequence). Full variable domain (missing parts from reference TRBV5-4 and TRBJ2-7): ETGVTQSPTHLIKTRGQQVTLRCSSQSGHNTVSWYQQALGQGPQFIFQYYREEENGRGNFPPRFSGLQFPNYSSELNVNALELDDSALYLCASSLWLAGTSYEQYFGPGTRLTVT.

A few counts support this clone. This chain uses TRBV6-1 with TRBJ2-5, with TRBD2 matching over 7 bases. The CDR3 spans 14 residues. Unmatched junction bases numbered 5, after V lost 7 bases and J lost 0 bases. CDR1 and CDR2 (germline): MNHNS, SASEGT. CDR3 DNA: TGTGCCAGCAACTGGGGGGGGGACCAAGAGACCCAGTACTTC. Translating it yields CASNWGGDQETQYF.

The CDR3 DNA sequence: TGTGCCAGCACTAAGGGGGACAGGGGGCTCCAAGAGGGGTACTTC. The encoded protein is CASTKGDRGLQEGYF. The chain has TRBV28 and TRBJ2-7, with 12 bases lining up with TRBD1. Germline V gene sequence: CDR1 MDHEN, CDR2 SYDVKM. The CDR3 covers 15 residues. V lost 7 bases and J lost 12; bases outside the gene matches: 16.

The genes are TRBV28 and TRBJ1-2, with a tentative D call TRBD1 (6 bases). V gave up 3 bases and J gave up 2 bases, with 13 bases separating them. This CDR3 spans 15 amino acids. The germline V gene has CDR1 MDHEN and CDR2 SYDVKM. The DNA of the CDR3 is TGTGCCAGCAGTTTCCCTGACAGGCGGAACTATGGCTACACCTTC. It yields the protein CASSFPDRRNYGYTF.

This clone came up once. The chain carries TRBV2 and TRBJ2-1; a possible D gene is TRBD2 (6 bases). Deletions cut 5 bases from V and 6 bases from J, with 17 bases between. Germline V CDR1 and CDR2: SNHLY, FYNNEI. The CDR3 runs 15 residues. The CDR3, as DNA: TGTGCCAGCAGTTTTACTAGCAAGTCTTTCAATGAGCAGTTCTTC. It is translated as CASSFTSKSFNEQFF. The complete variable domain, with remaining parts taken from reference TRBV2 and TRBJ2-1, reads EPEVTQTPSHQVTQMGQEVILRCVPISNHLYFYWYRQILGQKVEFLVSFYNNEISEKSEIFDDQFSVERPDGSNFTLKIRSTKLEDSAMYFCASSFTSKSFNEQFFGPGTRLTVL.

CDR3: CSGRETGELFF. The CDR3, as DNA: TGCAGCGGCCGGGAAACCGGGGAGCTGTTTTTT. The chain links TRBV29-1 to TRBJ2-2; a weak D match, TRBD2 (5 bases). The CDR3 runs 11 residues. Looked up from germline, CDR1 is SQVTM and CDR2 is ANQGSEA. Trimming removed 7 bases from V and 5 bases from J, with 8 bases in between.

CDR3 sequence: CASSPLVSGQGSHEQFF. In DNA form, the CDR3 reads TGTGCCAGCTCACCATTGGTCTCGGGACAGGGCAGCCATGAGCAGTTCTTC. The chain employs TRBV18 and TRBJ2-1, with 9 nucleotides matching TRBD1. With 2 bases clipped from V and 8 bases from J, the junction kept 13 bases outside the gene matches. CDR1 is KGHSH and CDR2 is LQKENI in the germline V gene. The CDR3 has 17 amino acids.

The chain is built from TRBV2 and TRBJ2-1; 13 positions agree with TRBD2. The ends lost 11 bases at V and 4 bases at J; junction bases unmatched: 5. The germline V gene encodes CDR1 SNHLY and CDR2 FYNNEI. This CDR3 is built from 14 residues. CDR3 sequence (DNA): TGTGCCGAACGGACTAGCGGGAGTTACAATGAGCAGTTCTTC. Protein sequence: CAERTSGSYNEQFF.

This chain links TRBV7-2 with TRBJ1-5, with 9 positions matching TRBD1. Germline trimming cut 5 bases from V and 1 base from J; bases unmatched to any gene: 9. This CDR3 is 17 amino acids long. Germline V gene sequence: CDR1 SGHTA, CDR2 FQGNSA. CDR3 protein: CASSLARDRASNQPQHF. In DNA, the CDR3 is TGTGCCAGCAGCCTCGCCCGGGACAGGGCCAGCAATCAGCCCCAGCATTTT.

In DNA, the CDR3 is TGTGCCAGCAGTTTGAGGTCTAACAATGAGCAGTTCTTC. It is translated as CASSLRSNNEQFF. The chain carries TRBV27 and TRBJ2-1; the D is unclear. This CDR3 is built from 13 residues. CDR1 MNHEY and CDR2 SMNVEV come from the germline V gene (reference sequence). Trimming took off 3 bases at V and 5 bases at J, with 8 bases between the two ends.

CDR3: CASSLAPGGPGRSDTQYF. The DNA of the CDR3 is TGCGCCAGCAGCTTGGCCCCCGGAGGGCCAGGTAGGTCAGATACGCAGTATTTT. This chain links TRBV5-1 with TRBJ2-3; D might be TRBD2 (6 bases). Deletions cut 0 bases from V and 4 bases from J, with 21 bases between. Per germline, CDR1 SGHRS and CDR2 YFSETQ. There are 18 residues in the CDR3.

The chain employs TRBV7-9 and TRBJ2-7; 11 bases are a match to TRBD2. Per germline, CDR1 SEHNR and CDR2 FQNEAQ (reference sequence). This CDR3 comprises 15 residues. The V and J ends lost 5 bases and 3 bases, in that order; junction bases with no gene match: 6. Here the CDR3 DNA reads TGTGCCAGCAGCCGTATAGCGGGAGGGTTCTACGAGCAGTACTTC. Its translation: CASSRIAGGFYEQYF. The full variable domain, completed using reference TRBV7-9 and TRBJ2-7, is DTGVSQNPRHKITKRGQNVTFRCDPISEHNRLYWYRQTLGQGPEFLTYFQNEAQLEKSRLLSDRFSAERPKGSFSTLEIQRTEQGDSAMYLCASSRIAGGFYEQYFGPGTRLTVT.

This clone came up once. CDR3 DNA: TGTGCCAGCAATCCTAGCGGGAGGAATGAGCAGTTCTTC. It encodes CASNPSGRNEQFF. This chain uses TRBV25-1 with TRBJ2-1; TRBD2 agrees at 11 bases. V shed 7 bases and J 7 bases; nucleotides not matched to a gene: 3. CDR3 length equals 13 residues. Germline loops: CDR1 MGHDK, CDR2 SYGVNS. The complete variable domain, with remaining parts taken from reference TRBV25-1 and TRBJ2-1, reads EADIYQTPRYLVIGTGKKITLECSQTMGHDKMYWYQQDPGMELHLIHYSYGVNSTEKGDLSSESTVSRIRTEHFPLTLESARPSHTSQYLCASNPSGRNEQFFGPGTRLTVL.

This clone was found once. The CDR3 DNA is TGTGCCAGCAGCTCGGACAGCTACACAGATACGCAGTATTTT. Protein product: CASSSDSYTDTQYF. The chain links TRBV6-4 to TRBJ2-3; possible D gene TRBD1, 6 bases. CDR1 is MRHNA, CDR2 SNTAGT, per germline. The CDR3 runs 14 residues. The germline V and J ends were trimmed by 6 bases and 2 bases, with 12 bases remaining between them.

By frequency in the sample, this clone is medium-sized. This chain uses TRBV25-1 with TRBJ2-3; 11 bases are a match to TRBD2. Trimming cost V 6 bases and J 6 bases; bases outside gene matches: 2. The CDR3 extends over 13 amino acids. Germline CDR1 is MGHDK and CDR2 is SYGVNS. The CDR3 here is CASRTSGMDTQYF. DNA of the CDR3: TGTGCCAGCAGGACTAGCGGGATGGATACGCAGTATTTT.